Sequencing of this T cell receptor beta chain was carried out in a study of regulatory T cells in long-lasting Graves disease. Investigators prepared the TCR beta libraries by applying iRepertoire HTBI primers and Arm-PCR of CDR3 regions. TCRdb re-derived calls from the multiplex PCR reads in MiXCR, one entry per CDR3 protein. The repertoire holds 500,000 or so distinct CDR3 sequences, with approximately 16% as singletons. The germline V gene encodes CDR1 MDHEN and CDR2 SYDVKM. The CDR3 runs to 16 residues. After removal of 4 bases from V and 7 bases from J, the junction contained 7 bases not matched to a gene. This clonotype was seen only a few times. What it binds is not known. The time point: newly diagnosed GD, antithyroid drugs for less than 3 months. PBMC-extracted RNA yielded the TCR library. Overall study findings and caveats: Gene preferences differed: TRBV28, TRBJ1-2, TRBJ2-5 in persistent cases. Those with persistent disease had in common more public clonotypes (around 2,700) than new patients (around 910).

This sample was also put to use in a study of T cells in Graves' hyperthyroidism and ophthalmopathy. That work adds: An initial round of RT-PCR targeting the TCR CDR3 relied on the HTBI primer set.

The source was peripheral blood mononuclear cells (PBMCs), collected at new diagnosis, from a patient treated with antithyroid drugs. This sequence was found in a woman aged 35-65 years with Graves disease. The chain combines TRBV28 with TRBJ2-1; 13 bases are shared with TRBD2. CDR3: CASSSQLAGGPNEQFF. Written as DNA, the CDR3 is TGTGCCAGCAGTTCCCAACTAGCGGGGGGGCCGAATGAGCAGTTCTTC.